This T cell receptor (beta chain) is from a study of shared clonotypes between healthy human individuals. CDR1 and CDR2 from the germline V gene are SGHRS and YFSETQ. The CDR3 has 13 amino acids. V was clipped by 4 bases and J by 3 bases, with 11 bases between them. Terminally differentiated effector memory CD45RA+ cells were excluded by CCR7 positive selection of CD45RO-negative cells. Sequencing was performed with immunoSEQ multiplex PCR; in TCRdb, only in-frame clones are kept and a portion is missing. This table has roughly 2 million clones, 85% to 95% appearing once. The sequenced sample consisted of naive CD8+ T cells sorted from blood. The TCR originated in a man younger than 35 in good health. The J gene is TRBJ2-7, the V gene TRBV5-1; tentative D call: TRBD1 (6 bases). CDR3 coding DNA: TGCGCCAGCAGCCCAACACAGGGCTACGAGCAGTACTTC. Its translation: CASSPTQGYEQYF.